These 10 T cell receptor beta chains were sequenced from one sample in a study of T cells in Graves' hyperthyroidism and ophthalmopathy. RNA transcripts yielded amplified TCR beta CDR3 regions. First-round RT-PCR targeting the TCR CDR3 was performed with the HTBI primer set. A single record per CDR3 protein comes from TCRdb applying MiXCR to the multiplex PCR reads. The table lists approximately 490,000 distinct CDR3 sequences, roughly 23% of them singletons, with around 54% in the top ten. The sample comprised blood. All receptors derive from a woman aged 70 to 79 with Graves' ophthalmopathy.

This clonotype was seen only a few times. The V call is TRBV2, the J call TRBJ1-1, with no clear D. CDR3 length: 14 amino acids. Trimming removed 7 bases from V and 4 bases from J, with 16 bases in between. Per germline, CDR1 SNHLY and CDR2 FYNNEI. The CDR3 is CASNTRALGTEAFF. In DNA form, the CDR3 reads TGTGCCAGCAATACGAGGGCCTTAGGCACTGAAGCTTTCTTT.

This clonotype turned up a few times. V is TRBV20-1 and J is TRBJ2-3; the match to TRBD2 covers 10 bases. Trimming at V came to 5 bases and at J to 1 base, leaving 15 bases not matched to a gene. Germline values: CDR1 DFQATT, CDR2 SNEGSKA (reference sequence). The CDR3 is made up of 18 amino acids. The CDR3 loop reads CSARVGPSGSGGTDTQYF. The CDR3 coding sequence is TGCAGTGCTCGGGTTGGGCCTAGCGGGAGCGGTGGCACAGATACGCAGTATTTT.

This clonotype has a handful of counts. The chain has TRBV20-1 and TRBJ1-1; a possible D gene is TRBD1 (5 bases). Germline assignment: CDR1 DFQATT and CDR2 SNEGSKA (reference sequence). The CDR3 consists of 16 residues. The V end was cut by 1 base, the J end by 0 bases, with 15 bases between. The DNA of the CDR3 is TGCAGTGCTAGAGCCATCAGCGGGGGAATGAACACTGAAGCTTTCTTT. This sequence encodes CSARAISGGMNTEAFF.

There are many counts of this clonotype. The J gene is TRBJ1-2, the V gene TRBV13, with a possible D match to TRBD1 (6 bases). The ends were cut back, 5 bases at V and 14 bases at J, with 18 bases in the middle. CDR1 PRHDT and CDR2 FYEKMQ come from the germline V gene (reference sequence). The CDR3 runs to 12 residues. In DNA, the CDR3 is TGTGCCAGCAGCCCACACAATGGGGGGCCAACCTTC. It codes for CASSPHNGGPTF.

A word on this clonotype: A read error may account for a junction end that differs from germline. J is TRBJ2-5 and V is TRBV29-1; 9 bases agree with TRBD2. The germline CDR1 and CDR2 sequences are SQVTM and ANQGSEA. The CDR3 runs to 13 residues. The DNA for the CDR3 is TGCAGCGTTGAAGGGGTAGCGGGAGAGGCCCAGTACTTC. Its translation: CSVEGVAGEAQYF.

As to this clonotype: A much larger clone differs by one base, so this may be a read error. The V call is TRBV28, the J call TRBJ1-2; a possible D gene is TRBD1 (5 bases). Germline-derived CDR1 and CDR2 are MDHEN and SYDVKM. This CDR3 has 12 amino acids. The CDR3 loop reads CASSLSGSGYAF. For the CDR3, the DNA is TGTGCCAGCAGTTTATCAGGGAGTGGCTACGCCTTC.

This clonotype was detected a few times. This rearrangement joins TRBV28 to TRBJ1-5; D is possibly TRBD1 (5 bases). The CDR3 is made up of 10 amino acids. The germline CDR1 and CDR2 sequences are MDHEN and SYDVKM. The ends were cut back, 10 bases at V and 9 bases at J, with 10 bases in the middle. CDR3 nucleotides: TGTGCCACCGAGAGGGGGCCCCAGCATTTT. Translation: CATERGPQHF.

The chain joins TRBV9 to TRBJ2-3; possible D gene TRBD2, 6 bases. V was cut by 2 bases and J by 0 bases, with 13 bases left in between. The CDR3 length is 16 residues. CDR1 and CDR2 (germline): SGDLS, YYNGEE. CDR3 protein: CASSVLGRDSTDTQYF. CDR3 DNA sequence: TGTGCCAGCAGCGTCCTGGGGCGGGACAGCACAGATACGCAGTATTTT.

This clonotype was counted a few times. Here the CDR3 DNA reads TGTGCCAGCAGTTCGCCCTCTTGGGCGGGAGGGCCCTACGAGCAGTACTTC. Translating gives CASSSPSWAGGPYEQYF. The rearrangement uses TRBV12-3 or TRBV12-4 and TRBJ2-7; 9 nucleotides match TRBD2. Unmatched junction bases numbered 12, after V lost 4 bases and J lost 2 bases. This CDR3 has 17 residues.

In its sample, this clonotype was seen many times. The chain has TRBV6-1 and TRBJ1-2; 9 bases fit TRBD1. The V and J ends lost 5 bases and 4 bases, in that order; junction bases with no gene match: 11. The length of the CDR3 is 16 residues. The germline CDR1 and CDR2 sequences are MNHNS and SASEGT. CDR3 protein: CASSRLDRGDRYGYTF. For the CDR3, the DNA is TGTGCCAGCAGTCGTCTCGACAGGGGGGATCGCTATGGCTACACCTTC.